This passage covers 28 T cell receptor beta chains from one sample sequenced in a study of cytomegalovirus exposure and HLA in healthy donors. The PCR used 60 Vbeta and 13 Jbeta primers. Libraries were prepared by immunoSEQ multiplex PCR; TCRdb keeps only in-frame clonotypes and omits some of them. The data hold around 94,000 clones, with approximately 77% observed a single time. The material sequenced was PBMCs. Receptors originate from a human donor in good health.

This chain links TRBV5-4 with TRBJ2-2; 7 positions match TRBD2. Looked up from germline, CDR1 is SGHNT and CDR2 is YYREEE (reference sequence). J gave up 4 bases and V 2 bases, and 5 bases lay outside the gene matches. The CDR3 has 15 amino acids. The DNA for the CDR3 is TGTGCCAGCAGCTTTGGAGCGGGGCCCACCGGGGAGCTGTTTTTT. Its translation is CASSFGAGPTGELFF.

J is TRBJ2-5 and V is TRBV4-1; TRBD2 aligns across 9 bases. Germline V gives CDR1 MGHRA, CDR2 YSYEKL. The V gene end was trimmed by 6 bases and the J gene end by 4 bases; junction bases not matched to a gene: 6. The CDR3 loop spans 14 amino acids. The CDR3, as DNA: TGCGCCAGCAGTCTAGCGGGACGGTCAGAGACCCAGTACTTC. It translates to CASSLAGRSETQYF.

This clone was detected only a few times. The chain has TRBV5-1 and TRBJ2-2; D unclear. The CDR3 extends over 13 amino acids. CDR1 is SGHRS, CDR2 YFSETQ, per germline. V gave up 0 bases and J gave up 3 bases, with 3 bases separating them. The CDR3 DNA reads as TGCGCCAGCAGCTTGGACTACACCGGGGAGCTGTTTTTT. Its translation is CASSLDYTGELFF.

This clone has more than one count but fewer than ten. The chain couples TRBV6-6 to TRBJ2-7; 9 bases match TRBD1. The J segment lost 3 bases and the V segment lost 6 bases, leaving 6 bases of the junction unmatched. This CDR3 spans 14 amino acids. Germline V gene lookup returns CDR1 MNHNY and CDR2 SVGAGI (reference sequence). The CDR3 loop reads CASRLGTGNYEQYF. The CDR3 DNA reads as TGTGCCAGCAGACTCGGGACAGGGAACTACGAGCAGTACTTC.

This rearrangement joins TRBV4-1 to TRBJ1-1, with D maybe TRBD1 (6 bases). V lost 0 bases to trimming and J lost 8 bases, with 13 bases between them. Germline V gene sequence: CDR1 MGHRA, CDR2 YSYEKL. CDR3 size: 14 residues. The CDR3 region is CASSQDKTGTEAFF. The CDR3 DNA reads as TGCGCCAGCAGCCAAGACAAGACCGGGACAGAAGCTTTCTTT.

The CDR3 region is CASSLRTEYTQYF. DNA of the CDR3: TGTGCCAGCAGCTTACGAACCGAGTATACGCAGTATTTT. V and J are TRBV7-8 and TRBJ2-3; D unresolved. The CDR3 extends over 13 amino acids. Germline V CDR1 and CDR2: SGHVS, FQNEAQ. V lost 2 bases to trimming and J lost 7 bases, with 10 bases between them.

The chain carries TRBV9 and TRBJ2-1, with TRBD1 matching over 10 bases. CDR1 is SGDLS, CDR2 YYNGEE, per germline. V lost 0 bases, J lost 1 base, and 4 bases stayed unmatched. CDR3 size: 17 residues. CDR3 region: CASSVVDRGSSYNEQFF. The CDR3, as DNA: TGTGCCAGCAGCGTAGTGGACAGGGGGTCGTCCTACAATGAGCAGTTCTTC.

This rearrangement joins TRBV9 to TRBJ1-2, with 7 bases matching TRBD1. The CDR3 loop spans 16 amino acids. Unmatched junction bases numbered 13, after V lost 3 bases and J lost 5 bases. From germline, CDR1 is SGDLS and CDR2 YYNGEE. Here the CDR3 DNA reads TGTGCCAGCAGCGCGGGGGGGGACAGCGACAGATATGGCTACACCTTC. Its protein is CASSAGGDSDRYGYTF.

The chain links TRBV29-1 to TRBJ2-4, with D possibly matching TRBD2 (6 bases). The V gene's germline CDR1 is SQVTM and CDR2 ANQGSEA. The CDR3 has 15 amino acids. Trimming shortened V by 6 bases and J by 0 bases, and 15 bases separated the two germline ends. The CDR3 protein is CSVLKVGRAKNIQYF. The DNA for the CDR3 is TGCAGCGTGTTAAAGGTCGGGAGAGCCAAAAACATTCAGTACTTC.

The chain recombines TRBV29-1 with TRBJ2-1; D gene uncertain. The germline CDR1 and CDR2 sequences are SQVTM and ANQGSEA. This CDR3 contains 12 residues. CDR3 sequence (DNA): TGCACCGTCTACAGCTCCTACAATGAGCAGTTCTTC. Its translation: CTVYSSYNEQFF.

V and J are TRBV6-6 and TRBJ1-5; 7 bases agree with TRBD1. The CDR3 is 14 residues long. The V segment lost 6 bases and the J segment 6 bases; nucleotides outside the gene matches: 8. Germline CDR1 MNHNY, CDR2 SVGAGI (reference sequence). The CDR3 loop reads CASSSHRGSQPQHF. CDR3 coding DNA: TGTGCCAGCAGCTCCCACAGGGGTTCTCAGCCCCAGCATTTT.

V gene TRBV6-6 combines with J gene TRBJ1-6; no reliable D call. CDR1 MNHNY and CDR2 SVGAGI come from the germline V gene (reference sequence). The CDR3 has 14 residues. Trimming removed 0 bases from V and 10 bases from J, with 10 bases in between. The CDR3 DNA is TGTGCCAGCAGTTACTCGGAGGGAAAGTCACCCCTCCACTTT. The encoded protein is CASSYSEGKSPLHF.

Here the CDR3 DNA reads TGTGCCAGCAGTTTAGAACAGGGGGGTAATGAAAAACTGTTTTTT. Its translation: CASSLEQGGNEKLFF. The chain couples TRBV28 to TRBJ1-4; 8 bases are shared with TRBD1. The CDR3 sequence is 15 residues long. V shed 2 bases and J 4 bases; nucleotides not matched to a gene: 3. The germline V gene encodes CDR1 MDHEN and CDR2 SYDVKM.

J is TRBJ1-5 and V is TRBV7-9; tentative D call: TRBD1 (6 bases). This CDR3 region has 14 residues. CDR1 and CDR2 (germline): SEHNR, FQNEAQ (reference sequence). V was pared by 5 bases and J by 3 bases, with 11 bases between. For the CDR3, the DNA is TGTGCCAGCAGCCGTGGACAGCCCAATCAGCCCCAGCATTTT. Amino acids: CASSRGQPNQPQHF.

On this clone: Its ends do not fully match the called genes, so a read error is possible. V is TRBV18 and J is TRBJ2-1, with D possibly TRBD1 on 5 matching bases. Germline CDR1 and CDR2: KGHSH and LQKENI. The CDR3 sequence is 12 residues long. The CDR3 region is CASSSSGNVQFF. In DNA form, the CDR3 reads TGTGCCAGCTCATCGTCAGGGAATGTGCAGTTCTTC.

The CDR3 nucleotides read TGTGCCAGCAGCCCAGGACAGGGGGACTACGAGCAGTACTTC. It yields the protein CASSPGQGDYEQYF. The genes are TRBV27 and TRBJ2-7, with TRBD1 matching over 10 bases. Per the germline V gene, CDR1 is MNHEY and CDR2 is SMNVEV (reference sequence). V gave up 6 bases and J gave up 3 bases; unmatched junction bases: 5. The CDR3 is made up of 14 amino acids.

The chain joins TRBV5-4 to TRBJ2-5, with D maybe TRBD2 (5 bases). This CDR3 is built from 16 residues. Trimming took 5 bases from V and 2 from J, leaving 19 bases between them. The V gene's germline CDR1 is SGHNT and CDR2 YYREEE (reference sequence). The CDR3 loop is CASSGGWGIGQETQYF. The CDR3 DNA reads as TGTGCCAGCAGTGGAGGTTGGGGTATCGGACAAGAGACCCAGTACTTC.

The chain employs TRBV5-1 and TRBJ1-1; maybe TRBD1 (6 bases). V was pared by 4 bases and J by 10 bases, with 26 bases between. The CDR3 spans 16 residues. Germline CDR1 and CDR2: SGHRS and YFSETQ. DNA of the CDR3: TGCGCCAGCAGCCCGAGGTCCGGAACAGGGTTTGATGGAGCTTTCTTT. Amino acids: CASSPRSGTGFDGAFF.

CDR3 loop: CASSQCRPMGGFGYEQYF. The CDR3 DNA is TGCGCCAGCAGTCAATGCAGACCTATGGGGGGATTTGGCTACGAGCAGTACTTC. The chain couples TRBV23-1 to TRBJ2-7; D is perhaps TRBD2 (6 bases). TRBV23-1 is an ORF, with its function uncertain. V was pared by 1 base and J by 3 bases, with 22 bases between. The CDR3 loop spans 18 amino acids.

The gene calls are TRBV7-3 and TRBJ2-5; 7 bases align to TRBD1. CDR3 length: 14 residues. J was trimmed by 4 bases and V by 5 bases; bases with no gene match: 7. Germline V gene data show CDR1 as SGHTA and CDR2 as FQGTGA. The CDR3 spells CASSPRQGTETQYF. CDR3 bases: TGTGCCAGCAGCCCCAGACAGGGAACAGAGACCCAGTACTTC.

This chain joins TRBV2 and TRBJ2-5; D is unclear. The J call may be faulty, since TRBJ2-7 better matches the DNA end. This CDR3 is 14 amino acids long. CDR1 SNHLY and CDR2 FYNNEI come from the germline V gene. This chain's CDR3 is CASSDGPSSYEQYF. The DNA for the CDR3 is TGTGCCAGCAGTGACGGTCCAAGCTCCTACGAGCAGTACTTC.

This chain uses TRBV6-1 with TRBJ1-2; 7 bases are shared with TRBD1. CDR1 and CDR2 from the germline V gene are MNHNS and SASEGT. The length of the CDR3 is 14 residues. The V segment lost 8 bases and the J segment 3 bases; nucleotides outside the gene matches: 9. The CDR3 reads CASCLDRAYYGYTF. CDR3 in DNA: TGTGCCAGCTGTCTTGACAGGGCATACTATGGCTACACCTTC.

Comments on this clone: Compared with germline, one end of the junction differs, possibly owing to a read error. The CDR3 here is CSVETDAQYF. In DNA form, the CDR3 reads TGCAGCGTTGAAACAGATGCGCAGTATTTT. The chain joins TRBV29-1 to TRBJ2-3, with unresolved D. Germline V CDR1 and CDR2: SQVTM, ANQGSEA. The CDR3 is made up of 10 amino acids.

This clone was detected many times. The CDR3 nucleotides are TGTGCCAGCAGTGACTCCGGGACTAGCAATGAGCAGTTCTTC. Amino acid sequence: CASSDSGTSNEQFF. The chain recombines TRBV6-4 with TRBJ2-1, with 8 nucleotides matching TRBD2. V was pared by 0 bases and J by 6 bases, with 1 base of the junction left unmatched. Germline lookup yields CDR1 MRHNA and CDR2 SNTAGT. CDR3 length: 14 residues.

The rearrangement links TRBV13 to TRBJ2-3; 7 bases are a match to TRBD2. V shed 2 bases, J shed 0 bases, and the junction held 5 bases outside the gene matches. The CDR3 is 16 residues long. Germline V lookup: CDR1 PRHDT, CDR2 FYEKMQ (reference sequence). This CDR3 reads CASSLRLAGSTDTQYF. DNA for the CDR3: TGTGCCAGCAGCTTACGACTAGCTGGAAGCACAGATACGCAGTATTTT.

The rearrangement uses TRBV15 and TRBJ1-3, with a weak D call TRBD1 (5 bases). CDR3 length: 16 amino acids. Germline CDR1 and CDR2: LNHNV and YYDKDF (reference sequence). V was trimmed by 0 bases and J by 2 bases, leaving 11 bases between them. The CDR3 DNA is TGTGCCACCAGCAGAGAGGCAGGGAAGGCTGGAAACACCATATATTTT. Its protein is CATSREAGKAGNTIYF.

The CDR3 region is CASSQDPQTNYGYTF. Here the CDR3 DNA reads TGCGCCAGCAGCCAAGACCCCCAGACTAACTATGGCTACACCTTC. The chain recombines TRBV4-3 with TRBJ1-2; D remains ambiguous. The V and J ends lost 0 bases and 0 bases respectively, with 8 bases between them. The CDR3 is 15 residues long. Germline CDR1 LGHNA, CDR2 YSLEER.

The J gene is TRBJ2-1, the V gene TRBV18, with 8 bases fitting TRBD2. V was pared by 6 bases and J by 4 bases, with 11 bases of the junction left unmatched. The V gene's germline CDR1 is KGHSH and CDR2 LQKENI. CDR3 length equals 16 residues. In DNA form, the CDR3 reads TGTGCCAGCTCCCCGAACCTAGCGGGTGCTTACAATGAGCAGTTCTTC. Translating it yields CASSPNLAGAYNEQFF. The entire variable domain, with the rest obtained from reference TRBV18 and TRBJ2-1, is as follows: NAGVMQNPRHLVRRRGQEARLRCSPMKGHSHVYWYRQLPEEGLKFMVYLQKENIIDESGMPKERFSAEFPKEGPSILRIQQVVRGDSAAYFCASSPNLAGAYNEQFFGPGTRLTVL.